Shown below are 8 T cell receptor beta chains from a single sample sequenced in a study of blood T cell repertoires in COVID-19. Measured with immunoSEQ multiplex PCR; TCRdb has only the in-frame clones, and not every one. The sample lists about 120,000 clones; over 70% were seen once. The sample comprised peripheral blood. Receptors were obtained from a woman aged 50 to 65 with acute or convalescent COVID-19.

The chain recombines TRBV9 with TRBJ1-1, with no clear D. Germline CDR1 reads SGDLS; CDR2 reads YYNGEE. CDR3 size: 13 residues. The V and J ends lost 3 bases and 3 bases respectively, with 9 bases between them. Here the CDR3 reads CASSESFYTEAFF. DNA for the CDR3: TGTGCCAGCAGCGAATCGTTCTACACTGAAGCTTTCTTT.

This clone was detected a few times. The chain links TRBV5-6 to TRBJ2-3, with TRBD2 as a possible D gene (5 bases). CDR1 is SGHDT, CDR2 YYEEEE, per germline. Trimming took off 0 bases at V and 6 bases at J, with 17 bases between the two ends. The CDR3 runs to 16 residues. CDR3 in DNA: TGTGCCAGCAGCTTGGGAGGCGGGTACGCTCCGGATACGCAGTATTTT. Translated, it gives CASSLGGGYAPDTQYF.

The gene calls are TRBV5-6 and TRBJ1-5; 10 bases match TRBD1. Trimming removed 3 bases from V and 5 bases from J; junction bases left unmatched: 5. Germline lookup yields CDR1 SGHDT and CDR2 YYEEEE. The length of the CDR3 is 15 residues. This chain's CDR3 is CASSYGTGAHQPQHF. The CDR3 DNA reads as TGTGCCAGCAGCTACGGGACAGGGGCTCATCAGCCCCAGCATTTT.

The CDR3: CASSPGTGVSGANVLTF. The DNA of the CDR3 is TGTGCCAGCAGCCCGGGGACAGGGGTCTCTGGGGCCAACGTCCTGACTTTC. The rearrangement uses TRBV7-9 and TRBJ2-6; 10 bases fit TRBD1. V lost 5 bases to trimming and J lost 0 bases; unmatched junction nucleotides: 4. The CDR3 loop spans 17 amino acids. Germline CDR1 reads SEHNR; CDR2 reads FQNEAQ (reference sequence).

This clone was seen only a few times. V gene TRBV27 combines with J gene TRBJ1-2; D remains ambiguous. The germline V gene encodes CDR1 MNHEY and CDR2 SMNVEV (reference sequence). The CDR3 is 12 amino acids. Deletions cut 6 bases from V and 5 bases from J, with 10 bases between. For the CDR3, the DNA is TGTGCCAGCAGGGAGGTGCAGTATGGCTACACCTTC. Its translation: CASREVQYGYTF.

This chain connects TRBV5-1 to TRBJ2-6, with D possibly TRBD2 on 5 matching bases. With 4 bases removed from V and 3 bases from J, the gap between germline ends came to 11 bases. Germline CDR1 SGHRS, CDR2 YFSETQ. The CDR3 contains 15 residues. The chain's CDR3 is CASSPTTLGANVLTF. CDR3 nucleotides: TGCGCCAGCAGCCCGACTACCCTTGGGGCCAACGTCCTGACTTTC.

The chain is built from TRBV28 and TRBJ1-2; D is uncertain. The V gene lost 7 bases and the J gene lost 7 bases, with 7 bases spanning the gap. The CDR3 has 10 amino acids. Per germline, CDR1 MDHEN and CDR2 SYDVKM. CDR3 in amino acids: CASMQAGYTF. The CDR3 bases are TGTGCCAGCATGCAGGCTGGCTACACCTTC.

The chain combines TRBV19 with TRBJ1-5; D is unclear. V was shortened by 6 bases and J by 0 bases, with 21 bases between the two germline ends. CDR1 LNHDA and CDR2 SQIVND come from the germline V gene (reference sequence). This CDR3 has 18 amino acids. CDR3 nucleotide sequence: TGTGCCAGTAGCTCGACGGGAAAGGACTTTTATAGCAATCAGCCCCAGCATTTT. Its protein is CASSSTGKDFYSNQPQHF.